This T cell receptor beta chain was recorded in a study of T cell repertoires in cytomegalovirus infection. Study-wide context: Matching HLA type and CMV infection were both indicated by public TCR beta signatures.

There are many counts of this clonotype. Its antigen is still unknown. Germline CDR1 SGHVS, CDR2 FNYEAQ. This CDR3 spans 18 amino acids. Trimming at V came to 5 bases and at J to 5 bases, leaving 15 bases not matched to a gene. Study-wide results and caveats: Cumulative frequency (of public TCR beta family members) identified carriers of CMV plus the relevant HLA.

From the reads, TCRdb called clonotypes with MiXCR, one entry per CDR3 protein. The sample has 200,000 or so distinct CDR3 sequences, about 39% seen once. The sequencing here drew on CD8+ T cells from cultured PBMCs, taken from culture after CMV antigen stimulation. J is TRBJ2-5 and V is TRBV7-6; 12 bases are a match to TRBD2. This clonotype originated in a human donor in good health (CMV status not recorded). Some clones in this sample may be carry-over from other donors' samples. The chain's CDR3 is CASSIFIPSGRAGETQYF. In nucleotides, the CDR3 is TGTGCCAGCAGCATCTTCATTCCTAGCGGGAGGGCCGGGGAGACCCAGTACTTC. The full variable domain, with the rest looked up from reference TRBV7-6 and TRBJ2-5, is GAGVSQSPRYKVTKRGQDVALRCDPISGHVSLYWYRQALGQGPEFLTYFNYEAQQDKSGLPNDRFSAERPEGSISTLTIQRTEQRDSAMYRCASSIFIPSGRAGETQYFGPGTRLLVL.